This T cell receptor beta chain comes out of a study of radiation and T cells in renal cell carcinoma (dated by TCRdb to about 2020). About the study as a whole: Samples came from a clinical trial, in which primary renal cell carcinomas received 15 Gy stereotactic body radiation therapy followed by nephrectomy 4 weeks later. A total of 50 to 60 samples underwent TCR beta sequencing, made up of around 26 tumors and about 27 peripheral blood samples. A total of 3.5 million to 4.5 million unique CDR3 nucleotide sequences, encoding 2.5 million to 3 million unique CDR3 amino acid sequences, were found across all 55 or so samples.

A word on this clone: Its cognate antigen has yet to be identified. Base-call qualities are not available, and no considerably larger clone is one nucleotide away.

The time point label corresponds to: baseline pretreatment blood. The sample's treatment or condition label is to be understood as: 15 Gy SBRT to primary tumor, nephrectomy 4 weeks later. Serial peripheral blood from radiation-treated patients was sampled at baseline, 2 weeks and 4 weeks after SBRT to track tumor-enriched clonotypes. All patients had renal cell carcinoma with clear cell pathology. The QIAamp DNA Blood Mini Kit (Qiagen) was used to prepare genomic DNA for TCR sequencing. Samples were included in the analyses only if all quality control checks were passed. TCR beta libraries were generated from genomic DNA with the immunoSEQ kit, following the manufacturer's recommendations. Library preparation used a first multiplex PCR with proprietary primers, then a second PCR adding unique barcodes, with bead cleanups after each round. A positive control reaction and a negative control reaction, both provided in the kit, were run with every batch of samples. The final libraries underwent checking on an Agilent 4200 TapeStation D1000 ScreenTape, volumetric pooling, and quantification by qPCR. Sequencing was performed on an Illumina NextSeq500 with a MidOutput 150-cycle cartridge, and 156 Read1 and 15 Index1 cycles were run with kit custom primers. The pooled library was loaded at roughly 0.98 pM with a roughly 20% PhiX control spike-in. The study's processing was this. Vendor-processed data were analyzed in R, and a clonotype was defined as all T cells sharing the same CDR3 nucleotide sequence. In the clone abundance analyses, frequencies in each sample were normalized to that sample's 10,000 most abundant clones. Public T cell clones, which averaged fewer than five per sample, were excluded before analysis. An abundance difference of at least 32-fold between compartments was the criterion for calling clonotypes tumor-enriched or baseline blood-enriched. A beta-binomial differential abundance model was used to identify clonotypes that were expanded or contracted between blood time points. Tumor-blood repertoire similarity was measured with the Baroni-Urbani and Buser coefficient, and groups were compared using two-tailed Wilcoxon tests in R. TCRdb's version of the immuneACCESS table is confined to in-frame rearrangements and falls short of the full clone set. An unresolved V gene accounts for under half of the shortfall where checked; the remainder is of unknown origin. V and J calls and clone size are copied from that table; D and trimming were computed from the DNA. For this sample there are 45,000 or so clones; 83% appear just once. About a third of the sample is taken by the ten largest.

General findings and caveats noted by the study authors: Because the trial had a single-armed design, the trial could not examine how radiation dose or scheduling affected the TCR repertoire. An increase in top tumor clonotypes in blood was observed from baseline to 2 weeks post-radiation, followed by contraction by 4 weeks, which was taken to suggest transient expansion of tumor-resident clones. Because pretreatment tumor biopsies were not available, the baseline intratumoral presence of clonotypes could not be determined. Tracking of blood repertoire dynamics stopped at roughly 29 days after treatment, with no follow-up past that point.

The sequencing used blood, collected from a patient whose treatment included radiotherapy and nephrectomy. This sequence was found in a woman aged 65 to 85 with renal cell carcinoma.

The nucleotides are TGTGCCAGCAGTCGAGACCCCGGGAACTCCTACGAGCAGTACTTC. It encodes CASSRDPGNSYEQYF. In this chain, TRBV6-5 is recombined with TRBJ2-5; TRBD2 is a weak D gene call, 5 bases matching. Gene TRBJ2-7 matches the end of the DNA better, so the J call may be wrong. Looking up the germline V gene yields CDR1 MNHEY and CDR2 SVGAGI. The CDR3 goes from the cysteine to the phenylalanine over 15 residues. Just CDR3 DNA is preserved here, 45 bases in frame from base 1.